The source of this TCR beta chain is a study of blood T cell repertoires in COVID-19. Turning to the study itself: Samples taken during acute and convalescent COVID-19 were collected in the United States, Italy and Spain. T cells, B-cell-depleted T cells, or PBMCs provided the cDNA or gDNA that served as material.

TCRdb's table, derived via immunoSEQ multiplex PCR, lists solely in-frame clones and lacks some. The sample carries about 430,000 clones, about 88% recorded once. CDR1 and CDR2 (germline): LNHDA, SQIVND (reference sequence). V shed 4 bases, J shed 7 bases, and the junction held 8 bases outside the gene matches. The CDR3 contains 14 residues. This chain links TRBV19 with TRBJ2-7; 9 nucleotides match TRBD2. Material for sequencing was PBMCs or T cells enriched from blood (not recorded which). The sequence came from a woman aged 18 to 35 who had been exposed to COVID-19. CDR3 sequence reads: CASSTLLREGEQYF. The DNA for the CDR3 is TGTGCCAGTAGTACCCTTCTGCGGGAGGGTGAGCAGTACTTC.